These 15 T cell receptor beta chains share one sample of origin, sequenced in a study of patients and donors after allogeneic stem cell transplantation. Each CDR3 protein gets one entry after TCRdb re-called the RT-PCR reads with MiXCR. The table includes fewer than 250,000 distinct CDR3 sequences, less than 15% detected once. The sequenced material came from blood, either unsorted or a sorted T cell fraction (not recorded which). The receptor source for this set is a human donor who was either an allogeneic HSCT recipient or a stem cell or donor lymphocyte infusion donor (not recorded which). It is not recorded whose cells these are; they may come from a transplant donor.

The CDR3 DNA follows: TGTGCCAGCAGCGACGACCCGACCGACCCGAACACCGGGGAGCTGTTTTTT. The encoded protein is CASSDDPTDPNTGELFF. V gene TRBV9 combines with J gene TRBJ2-2, with D uncertain. Per the germline V gene, CDR1 is SGDLS and CDR2 is YYNGEE. The ends were cut back, 3 bases at V and 0 bases at J, with 15 bases in the middle. The CDR3 is 17 residues long.

This clonotype has at least ten counts. The chain employs TRBV7-9 and TRBJ2-5; D uncertain. The germline gives CDR1 SEHNR, CDR2 FQNEAQ (reference sequence). V gave up 2 bases and J gave up 4 bases, with 5 bases separating them. The CDR3 has 12 residues. The CDR3 sequence: CASSLPGETQYF. CDR3 bases: TGTGCCAGCAGCTTACCGGGAGAGACCCAGTACTTC.

The CDR3 coding sequence is TGCGCCAGCAGCCGGGACAGGGGGCAAGGAGAGACCCAGTACTTC. This translates into CASSRDRGQGETQYF. The genes are TRBV5-1 and TRBJ2-5; 12 bases match TRBD1. Trimming removed 4 bases from V and 4 bases from J; junction bases left unmatched: 5. CDR3 length: 15 amino acids. In germline, CDR1 is SGHRS, CDR2 YFSETQ.

The V gene is TRBV19, the J gene TRBJ1-4; D remains unclear. CDR1 is LNHDA, CDR2 SQIVND, per germline (reference sequence). The CDR3 consists of 15 residues. The V gene lost 2 bases and the J gene lost 8 bases, with 15 bases spanning the gap. CDR3 sequence: CASSIQEINDEKLFF. CDR3 sequence (DNA): TGTGCCAGTAGTATACAGGAGATTAACGACGAAAAACTGTTTTTT.

This clonotype was observed at least ten times. V is TRBV18 and J is TRBJ1-5; D not certain. Per germline, CDR1 KGHSH and CDR2 LQKENI. Trimming took 3 bases from V and 6 from J, leaving 9 bases between them. CDR3 length equals 13 residues. CDR3 nucleotides: TGTGCCAGCTCACCGGAGGCAAGTCAGCCCCAGCATTTT. Translating it yields CASSPEASQPQHF.

This clonotype was seen a handful of times. The chain links TRBV15 to TRBJ2-7; D call uncertain. Trimming left V 1 base short and J 3 bases short, with 10 bases between. Germline V gene sequence: CDR1 LNHNV, CDR2 YYDKDF (reference sequence). CDR3 length: 14 amino acids. The CDR3 sequence: CATSRAGSHYEQYF. CDR3 DNA sequence: TGTGCCACCAGCAGAGCCGGGTCCCACTACGAGCAGTACTTC.

This clonotype was seen a single time. V and J are TRBV2 and TRBJ1-3; 10 bases line up with TRBD1. The CDR3 is made up of 17 amino acids. Germline CDR1 reads SNHLY; CDR2 reads FYNNEI. The V segment lost 6 bases and the J segment 0 bases; nucleotides outside the gene matches: 8. This CDR3 is CASSAGQGFRSGNTIYF. DNA for the CDR3: TGTGCCAGCAGCGCGGGACAGGGGTTCCGCTCTGGAAACACCATATATTTT.

This clonotype was seen many times. The J gene is TRBJ2-1, the V gene TRBV2, with TRBD2 identical over 11 bases. The V and J ends lost 7 bases and 5 bases, in that order; junction bases with no gene match: 4. Germline loops: CDR1 SNHLY, CDR2 FYNNEI. The CDR3 has 14 amino acids. The CDR3 sequence is CASIPGLADNEQFF. The CDR3 DNA reads TGTGCCAGCATTCCGGGACTAGCGGACAATGAGCAGTTCTTC.

This clonotype was picked up a small number of times. V is TRBV7-9 and J is TRBJ1-1; D perhaps matches TRBD1 (6 bases). V gave up 5 bases and J gave up 6 bases, with 19 bases separating them. Germline V gene lookup returns CDR1 SEHNR and CDR2 FQNEAQ (reference sequence). The CDR3 sequence is 15 residues long. CDR3 nucleotide sequence: TGTGCCAGCAGCACCCACAGGGAGGGGGACCCTGAAGCTTTCTTT. It codes for CASSTHREGDPEAFF.

This clonotype was seen just once. The rearrangement links TRBV5-4 to TRBJ2-3, with D perhaps matching TRBD1 or TRBD2 (6 bases each). The length of the CDR3 is 15 residues. Looked up from germline, CDR1 is SGHNT and CDR2 is YYREEE (reference sequence). Trimming cost V 4 bases and J 1 base, with 13 bases left between them. Here the CDR3 reads CASSPRGQGTDTQYF. The CDR3 DNA sequence: TGTGCCAGCAGCCCCCGGGGGCAGGGCACAGATACGCAGTATTTT.

This clonotype appeared many times. The chain carries TRBV27 and TRBJ2-2; 7 bases match TRBD2. The germline V gene encodes CDR1 MNHEY and CDR2 SMNVEV (reference sequence). The V gene end was trimmed by 6 bases and the J gene end by 2 bases; junction bases not matched to a gene: 6. The CDR3 extends over 15 amino acids. The CDR3 nucleotides are TGTGCCAGCAGGACAACTAGCGCAAACACCGGGGAGCTGTTTTTT. Its protein product is CASRTTSANTGELFF.

V usage is TRBV7-6 and J usage is TRBJ2-3; 7 bases fit TRBD1. V lost 5 bases and J lost 2; bases outside the gene matches: 10. Germline CDR1 SGHVS, CDR2 FNYEAQ. The CDR3 is 16 residues long. The CDR3 is CASSPLDRALTDTQYF. DNA of the CDR3: TGTGCCAGCAGCCCCTTAGACAGGGCCCTCACAGATACGCAGTATTTT.

This clonotype has only a few counts. The rearrangement links TRBV27 to TRBJ1-5, with D possibly matching TRBD1 (5 bases). V was pared by 8 bases and J by 4 bases, with 15 bases between. The CDR3 is made up of 14 amino acids. Germline V gene data show CDR1 as MNHEY and CDR2 as SMNVEV (reference sequence). This CDR3 is CASRGGAANQPQHF. DNA for the CDR3: TGTGCCAGCCGAGGAGGGGCTGCAAATCAGCCCCAGCATTTT.

This clonotype has a count of ten or more. The gene calls are TRBV10-3 and TRBJ2-3, with D maybe TRBD2 (6 bases). V lost 7 bases to trimming and J lost 6 bases, with 17 bases between them. The CDR3 extends over 14 amino acids. Germline V lookup: CDR1 ENHRY, CDR2 SYGVKD. Here the CDR3 reads CAIKSGGIGDTQYF. The CDR3 DNA follows: TGTGCCATCAAGTCGGGCGGGATAGGGGATACGCAGTATTTT.

This clonotype has a handful of counts. This chain links TRBV6-1 with TRBJ1-2, with a weak D call TRBD1 (6 bases). Germline values: CDR1 MNHNS, CDR2 SASEGT. V was clipped by 7 bases and J by 3 bases, with 15 bases between them. CDR3 length: 14 amino acids. CDR3 sequence reads: CASKEGGDYYGYTF. The CDR3 nucleotides are TGTGCCAGCAAAGAGGGGGGGGACTACTATGGCTACACCTTC.